These 26 T cell receptor beta chains came from one sample sequenced in a study of vaccination effects on CD4 cells after COVID-19. Researchers isolated CD4+ T cells once approximately ten days of culture had elapsed. These receptors' antigens are unknown. TCRdb keeps only in-frame clones here, not all; method: immunoSEQ multiplex PCR. The table has about 37,000 clones, around 74% seen once. Source: CD4+ T cells from PBMCs cultured without peptide, taken before COVID-19 vaccination. These receptors originate from a human donor who received a COVID-19 vaccine.

The chain employs TRBV27 and TRBJ1-2; D might be TRBD1 (6 bases). Germline V gene lookup returns CDR1 MNHEY and CDR2 SMNVEV (reference sequence). The CDR3 spans 14 residues. V was clipped by 3 bases and J by 2 bases, with 10 bases between them. CDR3 in amino acids: CASSFYRENYGYTF. CDR3 nucleotides: TGTGCCAGCAGTTTCTACAGGGAGAACTATGGCTACACCTTC.

The J gene is TRBJ1-2, the V gene TRBV6-5; tentatively, D is TRBD1 (5 bases). The germline V gene has CDR1 MNHEY and CDR2 SVGAGI. The V end lost 0 bases, the J end lost 8 bases, and 16 bases lay between the germline ends. The length of the CDR3 is 15 residues. In DNA, the CDR3 is TGTGCCAGCAGTTACTCGAGGGACTGGAAAAAGGGCTACACCTTC. Protein sequence: CASSYSRDWKKGYTF.

V and J are TRBV13 and TRBJ1-4; unclear D gene. The germline V and J ends were trimmed by 5 bases and 0 bases, with 7 bases remaining between them. The CDR3 is 14 amino acids. Per the germline V gene, CDR1 is PRHDT and CDR2 is FYEKMQ (reference sequence). The CDR3 DNA is TGTGCCAGCAGCCTGTATGCAACTAATGAAAAACTGTTTTTT. It is translated as CASSLYATNEKLFF.

J is TRBJ1-5 and V is TRBV10-3; weak D call: TRBD1 (5 bases). V was trimmed by 3 bases and J by 11 bases, leaving 14 bases between them. Germline CDR1 reads ENHRY; CDR2 reads SYGVKD. The CDR3 spans 13 residues. CDR3 amino acids: CAISDGTVLSQHF. The CDR3 nucleotides are TGTGCCATCAGTGACGGGACCGTATTATCCCAGCATTTT.

This chain links TRBV7-2 with TRBJ1-4; no firm D call. CDR1 is SGHTA, CDR2 FQGNSA, per germline. The CDR3 runs to 16 residues. V shed 0 bases and J shed 5 bases, with 13 bases lying between them. The CDR3 loop reads CASSLAGTAGNEKLFF. The CDR3 bases are TGTGCCAGCAGCTTAGCAGGTACAGCGGGGAATGAAAAACTGTTTTTT.

The table lists this clone with a few counts. V gene TRBV19 combines with J gene TRBJ2-7, with D unresolved. The germline gives CDR1 LNHDA, CDR2 SQIVND (reference sequence). V shed 4 bases and J shed 7 bases, with 17 bases lying between them. This CDR3 comprises 14 residues. In nucleotides, the CDR3 is TGTGCCAGTAGTACCTCCTGGGGAAGTGGAGAGCAGTACTTC. Translated, it gives CASSTSWGSGEQYF.

DNA of the CDR3: TGTGCCAGCAGCCGATCTCCTCGACAGTCTAACTATGGCTACACCTTC. Encoded protein: CASSRSPRQSNYGYTF. V usage is TRBV9 and J usage is TRBJ1-2; possibly TRBD1 for D (5 bases). Germline CDR1 SGDLS, CDR2 YYNGEE. V gave up 4 bases and J gave up 0 bases, with 16 bases separating them. The CDR3 contains 16 residues.

This chain connects TRBV30 to TRBJ1-6; TRBD1 is a possible D gene (5 bases). V lost 0 bases and J lost 7, with 13 bases in between. This CDR3 region has 15 residues. Germline loops: CDR1 GTSNPN, CDR2 SVGIG (reference sequence). The DNA for the CDR3 is TGTGCCTGGAGTGTAAGCTTCAACAGGAATTCACCCCTCCACTTT. Translating gives CAWSVSFNRNSPLHF. Supplemented by reference TRBV30 and TRBJ1-6, the full variable domain reads SQTIHQWPATLVQPVGSPLSLECTVEGTSNPNLYWYRQAAGRGLQLLFYSVGIGQISSEVPQNLSASRPQDRQFILSSKKLLLSDSGFYLCAWSVSFNRNSPLHFGNGTRLTVT.

This chain connects TRBV18 to TRBJ2-1, with D possibly matching TRBD1 (6 bases). The V end lost 5 bases, the J end lost 4 bases, and 15 bases lay between the germline ends. The germline V gene has CDR1 KGHSH and CDR2 LQKENI. The CDR3 spans 15 residues. The CDR3 coding sequence is TGTGCCAGCTCATTAGGACAGCCGATATACAATGAGCAGTTCTTC. This encodes CASSLGQPIYNEQFF.

Within the sample, this clone is medium-sized (0.01 to 0.1%). CDR3 DNA sequence: TGTGCCAGCAGTCCTCTAGTAGGGGCTTTCTTT. It codes for CASSPLVGAFF. V usage is TRBV2 and J usage is TRBJ1-1; D remains ambiguous. V lost 5 bases and J lost 11, with 12 bases in between. The CDR3 contains 11 residues. CDR1 and CDR2 from the germline V gene are SNHLY and FYNNEI.

The chain joins TRBV6-5 to TRBJ1-2, with D perhaps TRBD1 (5 bases). V was trimmed by 7 bases and J by 4 bases, leaving 16 bases between them. There are 14 residues in the CDR3. Germline V gives CDR1 MNHEY, CDR2 SVGAGI. The CDR3 here is CASTSGTSSYGYTF. CDR3 sequence (DNA): TGTGCCAGCACCTCCGGGACTTCCTCCTATGGCTACACCTTC.

The chain couples TRBV5-6 to TRBJ1-1; D perhaps matches TRBD1 (6 bases). Germline V gene lookup returns CDR1 SGHDT and CDR2 YYEEEE. V shed 1 base and J shed 4 bases, with 11 bases lying between them. This CDR3 region has 14 residues. The CDR3 DNA reads as TGTGCCAGCAGCTTGTTCCGGGGGCGCACTGAAGCTTTCTTT. Its protein product is CASSLFRGRTEAFF. The full variable domain, its missing parts supplied by reference TRBV5-6 and TRBJ1-1, is DAGVTQSPTHLIKTRGQQVTLRCSPKSGHDTVSWYQQALGQGPQFIFQYYEEEERQRGNFPDRFSGHQFPNYSSELNVNALLLGDSALYLCASSLFRGRTEAFFGQGTRLTVV.

This chain links TRBV15 with TRBJ1-2, with unresolved D. Germline V gene sequence: CDR1 LNHNV, CDR2 YYDKDF (reference sequence). V was clipped by 0 bases and J by 9 bases, with 11 bases between them. The CDR3 has 13 residues. CDR3 in DNA: TGTGCCACCAGCAGAGATGGGCGACCCAGCTACACCTTC. Encoded protein: CATSRDGRPSYTF.

This clone was seen a handful of times. The gene calls are TRBV6-4 and TRBJ2-2; D is unclear. V was shortened by 3 bases and J by 2 bases, with 7 bases between the two germline ends. Germline-derived CDR1 and CDR2 are MRHNA and SNTAGT. There are 14 residues in the CDR3. The CDR3 DNA reads as TGTGCCAGCAGTGAAAACCGCAACACCGGGGAGCTGTTTTTT. Protein sequence: CASSENRNTGELFF.

This clone was seen more than once but under ten times. The chain recombines TRBV3-1 (or the pseudogene TRBV3-2) with TRBJ2-1; D is unclear. V was cut by 0 bases and J by 14 bases, with 11 bases left in between. CDR3 size: 12 residues. Germline CDR1 LGHDT, CDR2 YNNKEL (reference sequence). CDR3 region: CASSQDWAEKFF. CDR3 sequence (DNA): TGTGCCAGCAGCCAAGATTGGGCAGAGAAGTTCTTC.

The rearrangement links TRBV6-6 to TRBJ2-7; TRBD2 might be the D (6 bases). CDR1 and CDR2 (germline): MNHNY, SVGAGI (reference sequence). The V end was cut by 2 bases, the J end by 4 bases, with 15 bases between. The CDR3 runs to 15 residues. DNA for the CDR3: TGTGCCAGCAGTTACGGGGGGTCGGGGAAATACGAGCAGTACTTC. This gives the protein CASSYGGSGKYEQYF.

The chain combines TRBV19 with TRBJ1-5, with 12 bases aligning to TRBD1. The CDR3 is 18 residues long. V lost 6 bases and J lost 0; bases outside the gene matches: 9. The germline CDR1 and CDR2 sequences are LNHDA and SQIVND (reference sequence). The CDR3 spells CASSHGTGGLVSNQPQHF. The CDR3 bases are TGTGCCAGTAGCCATGGGACAGGGGGCTTGGTTAGCAATCAGCCCCAGCATTTT.

This rearrangement joins TRBV9 to TRBJ1-3; 7 nucleotides match TRBD1. The CDR3 sequence is 16 residues long. Trimming took 4 bases from V and 0 from J; bases not matched to a gene: 7. Germline V lookup: CDR1 SGDLS, CDR2 YYNGEE. CDR3 sequence reads: CASSPRGQNSGNTIYF. The CDR3 region has the DNA TGTGCCAGCAGCCCCCGGGGACAGAACTCTGGAAACACCATATATTTT.

The gene calls are TRBV20-1 and TRBJ2-3; possibly TRBD2 for D (5 bases). V shed 1 base and J shed 6 bases, with 5 bases lying between them. Germline V gene lookup returns CDR1 DFQATT and CDR2 SNEGSKA (reference sequence). The CDR3 is 11 residues long. The CDR3 region is CSARGGDTQYF. Here the CDR3 DNA reads TGCAGTGCTAGAGGAGGGGATACGCAGTATTTT.

The chain recombines TRBV28 with TRBJ2-7; 7 bases align to TRBD1. The CDR3 has 14 residues. The J segment lost 5 bases and the V segment lost 5 bases, leaving 9 bases of the junction unmatched. The germline V gene encodes CDR1 MDHEN and CDR2 SYDVKM. CDR3 coding DNA: TGTGCCAGCAGTGTAAGACAGGGTCCCCACGAGCAGTACTTC. This gives the protein CASSVRQGPHEQYF.

The chain carries TRBV11-1 and TRBJ2-2, with a possible D match to TRBD2 (6 bases). The CDR3 sequence is 16 residues long. CDR1 SGHAT and CDR2 FQDESV come from the germline V gene (reference sequence). V was pared by 1 base and J by 7 bases, with 16 bases between. The CDR3 bases are TGTGCCAGCAGCTTAGAGCCTAGCGCCAGGGACGGGGAGCTGTTTTTT. It encodes CASSLEPSARDGELFF.

V usage is TRBV19 and J usage is TRBJ1-4; 10 bases match TRBD1. The CDR3 consists of 15 residues. The ends lost 5 bases at V and 4 bases at J; junction bases unmatched: 4. From germline, CDR1 is LNHDA and CDR2 SQIVND (reference sequence). The CDR3 sequence is CASSPRTGGNEKLFF. The CDR3 coding sequence is TGTGCCAGTAGTCCCCGGACAGGGGGTAATGAAAAACTGTTTTTT.

This clone is labeled as medium-sized. In nucleotides, the CDR3 is TGTGCCAGCAGCTGGGACAACACTGAAGCTTTCTTT. It encodes CASSWDNTEAFF. This chain connects TRBV7-9 to TRBJ1-1, with TRBD1 as a possible D gene (5 bases). In germline, CDR1 is SEHNR, CDR2 FQNEAQ (reference sequence). V was cut by 4 bases and J by 2 bases, with 5 bases left in between. This CDR3 comprises 12 residues. Based on the CDR3 plus reference TRBV7-9 and TRBJ1-1, the full variable domain is DTGVSQNPRHKITKRGQNVTFRCDPISEHNRLYWYRQTLGQGPEFLTYFQNEAQLEKSRLLSDRFSAERPKGSFSTLEIQRTEQGDSAMYLCASSWDNTEAFFGQGTRLTVV.

The chain has TRBV3-1 (or the pseudogene TRBV3-2) and TRBJ2-1, with 12 positions matching TRBD2. Germline V gene sequence: CDR1 LGHDT, CDR2 YNNKEL (reference sequence). Germline trimming cut 1 base from V and 12 bases from J; bases unmatched to any gene: 4. CDR3 size: 14 residues. This chain's CDR3 is CASSQGLAGVGQFF. In DNA, the CDR3 is TGTGCCAGCAGCCAAGGACTAGCGGGAGTCGGGCAGTTCTTC.

J is TRBJ1-3 and V is TRBV30, with D hard to call. The CDR3 extends over 15 amino acids. Trimming removed 0 bases at V and 0 bases at J, with 9 bases between. Germline CDR1 is GTSNPN and CDR2 is SVGIG (reference sequence). CDR3 DNA sequence: TGTGCCTGGAGTGTACGACGGAGCTCTGGAAACACCATATATTTT. This translates into CAWSVRRSSGNTIYF.

This clone has a handful of counts. V is TRBV7-2 and J is TRBJ2-1; 8 nucleotides line up with TRBD2. Looked up from germline, CDR1 is SGHTA and CDR2 is FQGNSA. Losses at the gene ends were 1 base for V and 7 bases for J; bases not matched to a gene: 3. The CDR3 runs 14 residues. CDR3 region: CASSLGTSINEQFF. The DNA of the CDR3 is TGTGCCAGCAGCTTAGGGACTAGCATAAATGAGCAGTTCTTC. Looking up the rest from reference TRBV7-2 and TRBJ2-1 gives the full variable domain: GAGVSQSPSNKVTEKGKDVELRCDPISGHTALYWYRQSLGQGLEFLIYFQGNSAPDKSGLPSDRFSAERTGGSVSTLTIQRTQQEDSAVYLCASSLGTSINEQFFGPGTRLTVL.